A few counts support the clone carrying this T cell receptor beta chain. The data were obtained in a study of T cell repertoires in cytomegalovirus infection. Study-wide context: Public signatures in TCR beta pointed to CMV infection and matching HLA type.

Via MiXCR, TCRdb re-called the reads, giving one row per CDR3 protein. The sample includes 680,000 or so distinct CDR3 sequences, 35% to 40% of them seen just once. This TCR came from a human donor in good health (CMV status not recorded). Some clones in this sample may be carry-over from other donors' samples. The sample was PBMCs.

CDR3: CAIETRQITDTQYF. The CDR3, as DNA: TGTGCCATCGAAACTAGGCAGATCACAGATACGCAGTATTTT. This rearrangement joins TRBV28 to TRBJ2-3; TRBD2 might be the D (5 bases). Trimming took off 10 bases at V and 2 bases at J, with 16 bases between the two ends. CDR1 and CDR2 (germline): MDHEN, SYDVKM. The CDR3 spans 14 residues.